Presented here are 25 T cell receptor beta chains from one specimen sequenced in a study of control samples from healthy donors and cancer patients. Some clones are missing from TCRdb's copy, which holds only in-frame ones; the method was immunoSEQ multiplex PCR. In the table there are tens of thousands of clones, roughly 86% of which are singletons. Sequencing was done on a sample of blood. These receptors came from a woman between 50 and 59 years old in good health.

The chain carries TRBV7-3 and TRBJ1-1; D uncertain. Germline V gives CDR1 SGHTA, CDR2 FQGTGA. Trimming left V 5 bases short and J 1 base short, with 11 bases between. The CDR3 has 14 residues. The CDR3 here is CASSPSRGNTEAFF. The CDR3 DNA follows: TGTGCCAGCAGCCCATCGCGGGGGAACACTGAAGCTTTCTTT.

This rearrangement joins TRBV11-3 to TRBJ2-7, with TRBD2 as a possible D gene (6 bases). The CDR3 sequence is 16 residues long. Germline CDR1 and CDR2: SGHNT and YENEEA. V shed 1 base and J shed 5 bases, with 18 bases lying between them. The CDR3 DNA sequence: TGTGCCAGCAGCTTAGGAAGGGACTTCGAGTCCGACGAGCAGTACTTC. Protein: CASSLGRDFESDEQYF.

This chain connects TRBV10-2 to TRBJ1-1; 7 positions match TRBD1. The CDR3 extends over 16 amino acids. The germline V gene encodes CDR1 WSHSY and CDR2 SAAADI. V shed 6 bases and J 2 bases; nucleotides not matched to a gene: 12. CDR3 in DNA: TGCGCCAGCAGAATACAGGGGTCAGGGAAAAACACTGAAGCTTTCTTT. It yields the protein CASRIQGSGKNTEAFF.

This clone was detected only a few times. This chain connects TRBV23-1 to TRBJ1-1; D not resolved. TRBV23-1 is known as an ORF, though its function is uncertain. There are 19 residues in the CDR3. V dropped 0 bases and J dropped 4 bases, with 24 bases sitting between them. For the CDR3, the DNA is TGCGCCAGCAGTCAATCAATTCCAGTTCCTTGGAGTCGAGGCACTGAAGCTTTCTTT. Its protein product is CASSQSIPVPWSRGTEAFF.

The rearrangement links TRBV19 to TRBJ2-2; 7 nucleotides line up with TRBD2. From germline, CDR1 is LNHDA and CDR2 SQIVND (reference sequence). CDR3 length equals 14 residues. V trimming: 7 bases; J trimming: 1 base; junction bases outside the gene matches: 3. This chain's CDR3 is CASKSGGNTGELFF. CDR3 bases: TGTGCCAGTAAATCGGGAGGGAACACCGGGGAGCTGTTTTTT.

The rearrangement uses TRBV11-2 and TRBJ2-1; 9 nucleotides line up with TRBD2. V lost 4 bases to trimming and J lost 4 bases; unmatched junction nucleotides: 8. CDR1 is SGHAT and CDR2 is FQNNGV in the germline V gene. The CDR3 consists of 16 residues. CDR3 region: CASSSRTSEKYNEQFF. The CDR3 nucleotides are TGTGCCAGCAGCTCCCGGACTAGCGAGAAATACAATGAGCAGTTCTTC. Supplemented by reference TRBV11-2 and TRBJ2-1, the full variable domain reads EAGVAQSPRYKIIEKRQSVAFWCNPISGHATLYWYQQILGQGPKLLIQFQNNGVVDDSQLPKDRFSAERLKGVDSTLKIQPAKLEDSAVYLCASSSRTSEKYNEQFFGPGTRLTVL.

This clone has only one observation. CDR3 region: CATSRGQGAGYEQYF. The CDR3 DNA reads as TGTGCCACCAGCAGAGGGCAGGGGGCAGGCTACGAGCAGTACTTC. The rearrangement links TRBV15 to TRBJ2-7; 8 nucleotides align to TRBD1. Germline trimming cut 1 base from V and 3 bases from J; bases unmatched to any gene: 5. Looked up from germline, CDR1 is LNHNV and CDR2 is YYDKDF (reference sequence). The CDR3 loop spans 15 amino acids.

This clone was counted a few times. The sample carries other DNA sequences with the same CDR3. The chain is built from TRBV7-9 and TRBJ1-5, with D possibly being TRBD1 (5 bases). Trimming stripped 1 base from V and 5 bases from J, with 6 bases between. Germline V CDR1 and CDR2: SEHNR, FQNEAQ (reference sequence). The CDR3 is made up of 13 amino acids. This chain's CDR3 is CASSLGGDQPQHF. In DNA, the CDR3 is TGTGCCAGCAGCTTAGGAGGGGATCAGCCCCAGCATTTT. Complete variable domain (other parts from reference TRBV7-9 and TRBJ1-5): DTGVSQNPRHKITKRGQNVTFRCDPISEHNRLYWYRQTLGQGPEFLTYFQNEAQLEKSRLLSDRFSAERPKGSFSTLEIQRTEQGDSAMYLCASSLGGDQPQHFGDGTRLSIL.

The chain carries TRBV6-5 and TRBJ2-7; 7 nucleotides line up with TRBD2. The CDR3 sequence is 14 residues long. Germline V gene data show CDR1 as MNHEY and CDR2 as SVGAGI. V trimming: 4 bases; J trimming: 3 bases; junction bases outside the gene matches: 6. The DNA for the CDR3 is TGTGCCAGCAGTTGGGCGGGAGTAGGCTACGAGCAGTACTTC. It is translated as CASSWAGVGYEQYF.

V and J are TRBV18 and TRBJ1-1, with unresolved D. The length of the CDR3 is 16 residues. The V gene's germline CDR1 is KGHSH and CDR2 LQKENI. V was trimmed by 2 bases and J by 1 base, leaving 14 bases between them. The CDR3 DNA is TGTGCCAGCTCACCAGGTCGGACGCGGCCGAACACTGAAGCTTTCTTT. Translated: CASSPGRTRPNTEAFF.

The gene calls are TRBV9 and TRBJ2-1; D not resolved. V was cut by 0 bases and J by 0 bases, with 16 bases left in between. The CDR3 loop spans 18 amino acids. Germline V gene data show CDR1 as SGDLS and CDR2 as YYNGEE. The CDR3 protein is CASSVGGRAPSSYNEQFF. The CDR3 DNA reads TGTGCCAGCAGCGTAGGCGGTCGCGCCCCTAGCTCCTACAATGAGCAGTTCTTC.

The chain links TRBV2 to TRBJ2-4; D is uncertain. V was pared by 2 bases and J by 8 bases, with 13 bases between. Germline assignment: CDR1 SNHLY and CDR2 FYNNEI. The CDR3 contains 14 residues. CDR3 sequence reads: CASSETVTAYIQYF. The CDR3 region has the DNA TGTGCCAGCAGTGAAACAGTCACGGCTTACATTCAGTACTTC.

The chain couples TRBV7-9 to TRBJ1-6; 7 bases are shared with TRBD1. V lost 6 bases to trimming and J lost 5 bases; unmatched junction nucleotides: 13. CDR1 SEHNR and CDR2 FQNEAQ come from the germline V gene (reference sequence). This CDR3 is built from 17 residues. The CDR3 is CASSPTPPGQHNSPLHF. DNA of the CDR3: TGTGCCAGCAGTCCTACCCCACCGGGACAGCATAATTCACCCCTCCACTTT.

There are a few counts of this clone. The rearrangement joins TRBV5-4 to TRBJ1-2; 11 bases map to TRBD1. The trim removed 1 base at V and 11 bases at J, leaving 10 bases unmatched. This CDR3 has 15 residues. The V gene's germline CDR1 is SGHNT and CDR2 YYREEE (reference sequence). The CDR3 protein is CASSLTPGTGGGYTF. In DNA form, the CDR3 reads TGTGCCAGCAGCTTGACCCCCGGGACAGGGGGGGGTTACACCTTC.

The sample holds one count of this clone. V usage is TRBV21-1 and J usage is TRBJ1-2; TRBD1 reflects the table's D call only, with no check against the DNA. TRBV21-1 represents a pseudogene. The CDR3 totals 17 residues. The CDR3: CASLPGTGDQANYGYTF. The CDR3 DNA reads TGTGCCAGCCTCCCGGGGACAGGGGATCAAGCTAACTATGGCTACACCTTC.

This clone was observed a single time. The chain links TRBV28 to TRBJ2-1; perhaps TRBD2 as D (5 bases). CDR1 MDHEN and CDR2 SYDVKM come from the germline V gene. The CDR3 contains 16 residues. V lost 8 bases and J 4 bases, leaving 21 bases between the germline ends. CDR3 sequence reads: CASPSSSAEFYNEQFF. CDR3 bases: TGTGCCAGCCCTTCCTCCTCAGCGGAATTTTACAATGAGCAGTTCTTC.

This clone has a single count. In DNA, the CDR3 is TGTGCCAGTAGGCCACAGGGGGCAACTAATGAAAAACTGTTTTTT. The encoded protein is CASRPQGATNEKLFF. This chain connects TRBV19 to TRBJ1-4; 8 bases are shared with TRBD1. Trimming cost V 6 bases and J 0 bases; bases outside gene matches: 3. The V gene's germline CDR1 is LNHDA and CDR2 SQIVND (reference sequence). The length of the CDR3 is 15 residues.

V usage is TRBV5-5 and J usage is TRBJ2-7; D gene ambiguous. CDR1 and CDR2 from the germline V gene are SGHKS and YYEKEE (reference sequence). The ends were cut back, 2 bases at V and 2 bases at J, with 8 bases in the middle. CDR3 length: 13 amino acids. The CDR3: CASSFLLAYEQYF. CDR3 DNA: TGTGCCAGCAGCTTCCTCCTAGCCTACGAGCAGTACTTC. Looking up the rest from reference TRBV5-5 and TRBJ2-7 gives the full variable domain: DAGVTQSPTHLIKTRGQQVTLRCSPISGHKSVSWYQQVLGQGPQFIFQYYEKEERGRGNFPDRFSARQFPNYSSELNVNALLLGDSALYLCASSFLLAYEQYFGPGTRLTVT.

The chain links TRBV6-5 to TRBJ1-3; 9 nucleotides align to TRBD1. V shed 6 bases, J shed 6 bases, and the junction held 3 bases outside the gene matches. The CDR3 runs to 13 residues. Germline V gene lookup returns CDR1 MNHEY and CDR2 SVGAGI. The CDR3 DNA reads TGTGCCAGCAGGCGACAGGGGGAAAACACCATATATTTT. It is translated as CASRRQGENTIYF.

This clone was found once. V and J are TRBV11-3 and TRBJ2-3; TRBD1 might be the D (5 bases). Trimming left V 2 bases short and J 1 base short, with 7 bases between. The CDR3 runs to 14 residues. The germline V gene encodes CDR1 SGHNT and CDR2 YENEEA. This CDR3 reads CASSLSRGTDTQYF. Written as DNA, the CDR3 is TGTGCCAGCAGCTTATCCAGGGGCACAGATACGCAGTATTTT. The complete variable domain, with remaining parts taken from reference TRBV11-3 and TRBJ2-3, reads EAGVVQSPRYKIIEKKQPVAFWCNPISGHNTLYWYLQNLGQGPELLIRYENEEAVDDSQLPKDRFSAERLKGVDSTLKIQPAELGDSAVYLCASSLSRGTDTQYFGPGTRLTVL.

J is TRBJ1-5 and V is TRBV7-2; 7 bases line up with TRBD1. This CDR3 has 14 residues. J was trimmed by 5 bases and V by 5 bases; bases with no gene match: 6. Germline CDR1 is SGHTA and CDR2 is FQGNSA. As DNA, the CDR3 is TGTGCCAGCAGCCTTCGACAGGGAGATCAGCCCCAGCATTTT. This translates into CASSLRQGDQPQHF.

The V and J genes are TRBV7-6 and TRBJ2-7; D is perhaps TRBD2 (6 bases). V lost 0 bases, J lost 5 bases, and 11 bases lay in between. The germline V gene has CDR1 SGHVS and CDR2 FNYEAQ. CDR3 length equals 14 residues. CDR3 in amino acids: CASSLASGEDEQYF. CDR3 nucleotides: TGTGCCAGCAGCTTAGCGTCGGGGGAGGACGAGCAGTACTTC.

The CDR3 DNA follows: TGTGCCAGCAACTTCTACGGGGTGACCAAAAACTCTGGGGCCAACGTCCTGACTTTC. Amino acids: CASNFYGVTKNSGANVLTF. The V gene is TRBV7-9, the J gene TRBJ2-6, with D possibly matching TRBD2 (5 bases). The CDR3 consists of 19 residues. The germline V gene has CDR1 SEHNR and CDR2 FQNEAQ (reference sequence). The V end was cut by 7 bases, the J end by 0 bases, with 22 bases between.

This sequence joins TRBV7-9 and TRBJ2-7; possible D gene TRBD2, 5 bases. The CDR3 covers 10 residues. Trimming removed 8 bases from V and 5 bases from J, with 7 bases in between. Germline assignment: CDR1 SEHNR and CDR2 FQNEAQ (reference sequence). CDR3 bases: TGTGCCAGCGAGGGTAACGAGCAGTACTTC. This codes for CASEGNEQYF.

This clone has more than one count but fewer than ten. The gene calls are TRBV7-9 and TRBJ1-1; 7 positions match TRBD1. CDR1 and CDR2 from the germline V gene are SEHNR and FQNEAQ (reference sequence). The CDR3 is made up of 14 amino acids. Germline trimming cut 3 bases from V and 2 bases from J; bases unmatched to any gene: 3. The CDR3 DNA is TGTGCCAGCAGCTTGGGACAGCATAACACTGAAGCTTTCTTT. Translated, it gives CASSLGQHNTEAFF.